These 11 T cell receptor beta chains came from one sample sequenced in a study of control samples from healthy donors and cancer patients. Produced via immunoSEQ multiplex PCR; TCRdb's table is partial and in-frame only. Of 60,000 to 85,000 clones in the sample, 80% to 95% were seen once. The sequenced material came from blood. These receptors all come from a woman aged 55-70 years in good health.

This clone was counted a few times. This chain uses TRBV7-6 with TRBJ1-1; 9 bases agree with TRBD1. CDR1 SGHVS and CDR2 FNYEAQ come from the germline V gene. J gave up 0 bases and V 7 bases, and 12 bases lay outside the gene matches. CDR3 length: 17 residues. The CDR3 loop is CASTKTGGVSMNTEAFF. CDR3 coding DNA: TGTGCCAGCACCAAGACAGGGGGTGTTTCCATGAACACTGAAGCTTTCTTT.

CDR3 amino acids: CASSEGNLRDSPLHF. The CDR3 region has the DNA TGTGCCAGCAGTGAAGGGAACCTCCGCGATTCACCCCTCCACTTT. The chain has TRBV2 and TRBJ1-6, with D unclear. V was shortened by 1 base and J by 8 bases, with 12 bases between the two germline ends. The CDR3 runs to 15 residues. CDR1 SNHLY and CDR2 FYNNEI come from the germline V gene.

The chain uses TRBV7-2 and TRBJ1-4, with D perhaps matching TRBD1 (5 bases). V lost 1 base, J lost 8 bases, and 14 bases lay in between. CDR3 length: 15 residues. Germline V CDR1 and CDR2: SGHTA, FQGNSA. The CDR3 DNA sequence: TGTGCCAGCAGCTTAGATCCCGGGACTGGAGAAAAACTGTTTTTT. As protein: CASSLDPGTGEKLFF.

The chain uses TRBV7-9 and TRBJ1-5; TRBD1 is a possible D gene (5 bases). Trimming took 5 bases from V and 3 from J, leaving 11 bases between them. CDR3 size: 14 residues. Germline values: CDR1 SEHNR, CDR2 FQNEAQ (reference sequence). For the CDR3, the DNA is TGTGCCAGCAGCCCGGACACCCTCAATCAGCCCCAGCATTTT. Translating it yields CASSPDTLNQPQHF.

This clone appeared once. The chain employs TRBV10-2 and TRBJ1-5; no clear D. The germline V gene encodes CDR1 WSHSY and CDR2 SAAADI. The CDR3 length is 13 residues. Trimming removed 4 bases at V and 4 bases at J, with 8 bases between. CDR3 coding DNA: TGCGCCAGCAGTGTAGGCGAGAATCAGCCCCAGCATTTT. Protein product: CASSVGENQPQHF.

This rearrangement joins TRBV9 to TRBJ2-2; D call uncertain. V lost 3 bases and J lost 4, with 19 bases in between. The CDR3 spans 17 residues. Germline CDR1 reads SGDLS; CDR2 reads YYNGEE. The DNA of the CDR3 is TGTGCCAGCAGCGAAGTTGGCAGCGTGCCGCGCACCGGGGAGCTGTTTTTT. It codes for CASSEVGSVPRTGELFF.

The V gene is TRBV5-1, the J gene TRBJ1-1, with no clear D. The CDR3 sequence is 12 residues long. V was shortened by 2 bases and J by 6 bases, with 8 bases between the two germline ends. CDR1 and CDR2 (germline): SGHRS, YFSETQ. This CDR3 is CASSLTGSEAFF. CDR3 coding DNA: TGCGCCAGCAGCTTAACGGGGTCTGAAGCTTTCTTT.

The V gene is TRBV2, the J gene TRBJ1-1; 7 bases are a match to TRBD1. Germline CDR1 is SNHLY and CDR2 is FYNNEI. This CDR3 is built from 12 residues. With 6 bases clipped from V and 3 bases from J, the junction kept 1 base outside the gene matches. CDR3 in amino acids: CASRRGHTEAFF. As DNA, the CDR3 is TGTGCCAGCAGGAGGGGGCACACTGAAGCTTTCTTT.

This chain links TRBV11-2 with TRBJ1-1; D unresolved. The CDR3 runs to 13 residues. The germline V gene has CDR1 SGHAT and CDR2 FQNNGV. V was clipped by 8 bases and J by 1 base, with 11 bases between them. The CDR3 spells CASDRVSNTEAFF. The CDR3 bases are TGTGCCAGCGATCGGGTCTCGAACACTGAAGCTTTCTTT. Full variable domain (missing parts from reference TRBV11-2 and TRBJ1-1): EAGVAQSPRYKIIEKRQSVAFWCNPISGHATLYWYQQILGQGPKLLIQFQNNGVVDDSQLPKDRFSAERLKGVDSTLKIQPAKLEDSAVYLCASDRVSNTEAFFGQGTRLTVV.

The J gene is TRBJ1-1, the V gene TRBV3-1 (or the pseudogene TRBV3-2); TRBD1 is a possible D gene (5 bases). Trimming cost V 3 bases and J 3 bases, with 8 bases left between them. Germline-derived CDR1 and CDR2 are LGHDT and YNNKEL (reference sequence). This CDR3 contains 13 residues. The CDR3 DNA is TGTGCCAGCAGCCAGAGAGGGGACACTGAAGCTTTCTTT. Its translation: CASSQRGDTEAFF.

The genes are TRBV18 and TRBJ2-2, with D maybe TRBD2 (5 bases). Trimming removed 3 bases from V and 1 base from J, with 6 bases in between. CDR1 and CDR2 from the germline V gene are KGHSH and LQKENI. This CDR3 comprises 14 residues. CDR3 sequence reads: CASSPGLNTGELFF. In nucleotides, the CDR3 is TGTGCCAGCTCACCCGGACTGAACACCGGGGAGCTGTTTTTT.